A single sample is the source of the 17 T cell receptor beta chains below, sequenced in a study of cytomegalovirus exposure and HLA in healthy donors (dated by TCRdb to 2016 to 2017). Receptor libraries were prepared by the immunoSEQ multiplex PCR assay. A mixture of 60 forward primers for TCR Vbeta segments and 13 reverse primers for TCR Jbeta segments was used in the multiplex PCR. Sourced from immuneACCESS, this table was stored by TCRdb with only in-frame sequences that have V and J called. A share of the clones is absent; for the studies checked, an unresolved V gene accounts for under half, and the remainder has no known explanation. For this sample the table gives about 160,000 clones, of which about 80% were detected only once. The ten largest account for 2.1% of the sample. Sequenced input: PBMCs. These receptors originate from a man aged 40-49 years in good health and CMV-seronegative.

The chain carries TRBV29-1 and TRBJ2-7; weak D call: TRBD1 (5 bases). CDR1 is SQVTM, CDR2 ANQGSEA, per germline. The CDR3 loop spans 12 amino acids. CDR3 region: CRNSWGSYEQYF. The CDR3 coding sequence is TGCAGGAACTCCTGGGGCAGCTACGAGCAGTACTTC.

The genes are TRBV4-1 and TRBJ2-7, with 15 bases matching TRBD2. Trimming cost V 4 bases and J 5 bases; bases outside gene matches: 3. Germline-derived CDR1 and CDR2 are MGHRA and YSYEKL. The CDR3 has 15 residues. CDR3 nucleotide sequence: TGCGCCAGCAGCCTTGGACTAGCGGGAGGGGACGAGCAGTACTTC. Amino acids: CASSLGLAGGDEQYF.

This rearrangement joins TRBV19 to TRBJ1-1; the match to TRBD1 covers 8 bases. The CDR3 has 13 amino acids. Germline-derived CDR1 and CDR2 are LNHDA and SQIVND (reference sequence). V lost 5 bases, J lost 5 bases, and 4 bases stayed unmatched. CDR3 DNA sequence: TGTGCCAGTAGTCAGGGGGCGAGAACTGAAGCTTTCTTT. Translating gives CASSQGARTEAFF.

The chain links TRBV25-1 to TRBJ1-1; D is uncertain. Deletions cut 3 bases from V and 0 bases from J, with 2 bases between. Germline values: CDR1 MGHDK, CDR2 SYGVNS. The CDR3 is 12 amino acids. For the CDR3, the DNA is TGTGCCAGCAGTGACTTGAACACTGAAGCTTTCTTT. It yields the protein CASSDLNTEAFF. Variable domain in full (rest from reference TRBV25-1 and TRBJ1-1): EADIYQTPRYLVIGTGKKITLECSQTMGHDKMYWYQQDPGMELHLIHYSYGVNSTEKGDLSSESTVSRIRTEHFPLTLESARPSHTSQYLCASSDLNTEAFFGQGTRLTVV.

The rearrangement uses TRBV6-5 and TRBJ2-7; D possibly corresponds to TRBD1 (6 bases). This CDR3 contains 13 residues. Germline values: CDR1 MNHEY, CDR2 SVGAGI. V lost 6 bases and J lost 0, with 9 bases in between. The DNA of the CDR3 is TGTGCCAGCAGCCGGACAGCCTCCTACGAGCAGTACTTC. This encodes CASSRTASYEQYF.

The rearrangement links TRBV7-2 to TRBJ2-7, with 8 bases fitting TRBD1. Trimming at V came to 5 bases and at J to 2 bases, leaving 5 bases not matched to a gene. The CDR3 loop spans 14 amino acids. CDR1 is SGHTA and CDR2 is FQGNSA in the germline V gene. CDR3 DNA sequence: TGTGCCAGCAGCCCCGACAGGGGTCCCTACGAGCAGTACTTC. Its translation: CASSPDRGPYEQYF.

As regards this clone: The junction does not match germline at one end; this may be a read error. This chain joins TRBV4-2 and TRBJ2-3, with 10 bases that match TRBD2. Germline loops: CDR1 LGHNA, CDR2 YNFKEQ. This CDR3 is 17 amino acids long. CDR3 bases: TGTGCCACCAGCTGGGCTAGCGGGAGAAACGGAGCAGATACGCAGTATTTT. Translated, it gives CATSWASGRNGADTQYF.

The chain recombines TRBV29-1 with TRBJ1-2; TRBD1 is a possible D gene (6 bases). Trimming shortened V by 4 bases and J by 0 bases, and 12 bases separated the two germline ends. The CDR3 runs to 14 residues. Germline CDR1 SQVTM, CDR2 ANQGSEA. The CDR3: CSVGAQGANYGYTF. CDR3 DNA sequence: TGCAGCGTTGGTGCACAGGGAGCTAACTATGGCTACACCTTC.

The rearrangement links TRBV5-1 to TRBJ2-5; tentatively, D is TRBD1 (5 bases). Between the trimmed V and J ends, which lost 3 bases and 4 bases, there was a span of 16 bases. CDR1 is SGHRS, CDR2 YFSETQ, per germline. CDR3 length equals 15 residues. The CDR3 spells CASSSTGNYGETQYF. CDR3 in DNA: TGCGCCAGCAGCTCTACAGGTAACTACGGAGAGACCCAGTACTTC.

This rearrangement joins TRBV30 to TRBJ2-1; TRBD2 aligns across 10 bases. The germline V gene encodes CDR1 GTSNPN and CDR2 SVGIG (reference sequence). V was pared by 5 bases and J by 1 base, with 11 bases of the junction left unmatched. The CDR3 totals 17 residues. The CDR3 reads CAWAPGLAIRSYNEQFF. The CDR3 DNA sequence: TGTGCCTGGGCACCGGGACTAGCGATAAGGTCCTACAATGAGCAGTTCTTC.

The V call is TRBV27, the J call TRBJ2-1; no clear D gene. Trimming left V 6 bases short and J 2 bases short, with 17 bases between. CDR3 length: 16 amino acids. Germline V lookup: CDR1 MNHEY, CDR2 SMNVEV (reference sequence). The CDR3 DNA sequence: TGTGCCAGCAGGTCCACCCCTCGGAGCGCCTACAATGAGCAGTTCTTC. This sequence encodes CASRSTPRSAYNEQFF.

J is TRBJ2-3 and V is TRBV30; 10 bases fit TRBD2. The J segment lost 2 bases and the V segment lost 7 bases, leaving 6 bases of the junction unmatched. The CDR3 is 14 residues long. Germline V CDR1 and CDR2: GTSNPN, SVGIG (reference sequence). The CDR3 DNA sequence: TGTGCCTCAAGGCTAGCGGGAGTCACAGATACGCAGTATTTT. Translating it yields CASRLAGVTDTQYF.

This sequence joins TRBV7-2 and TRBJ2-3, with 10 bases fitting TRBD2. V shed 1 base and J 8 bases; nucleotides not matched to a gene: 12. The CDR3 length is 17 residues. CDR1 and CDR2 from the germline V gene are SGHTA and FQGNSA. This chain's CDR3 is CASSLEGLASRYGTQYF. The CDR3 DNA follows: TGTGCCAGCAGCTTAGAGGGACTAGCGTCTCGGTATGGTACGCAGTATTTT. Full variable domain (missing parts from reference TRBV7-2 and TRBJ2-3): GAGVSQSPSNKVTEKGKDVELRCDPISGHTALYWYRQSLGQGLEFLIYFQGNSAPDKSGLPSDRFSAERTGGSVSTLTIQRTQQEDSAVYLCASSLEGLASRYGTQYFGPGTRLTVL.

CDR3 protein: CASSRDSYTDTQYF. CDR3 in DNA: TGTGCCAGCAGTAGGGACAGTTACACAGATACGCAGTATTTT. The chain uses TRBV2 and TRBJ2-3; TRBD1 matches 7 bases. Germline V CDR1 and CDR2: SNHLY, FYNNEI. V dropped 5 bases and J dropped 2; count of bases not matched to a gene: 4. The CDR3 covers 14 residues.

V gene TRBV18 combines with J gene TRBJ2-7, with D possibly being TRBD1 (5 bases). Germline loops: CDR1 KGHSH, CDR2 LQKENI. CDR3 length equals 15 residues. V shed 3 bases and J shed 2 bases, with 14 bases lying between them. DNA for the CDR3: TGTGCCAGCTCACCCGAACCCGACAGAGCCTACGAGCAGTACTTC. Amino acid sequence: CASSPEPDRAYEQYF.

The chain recombines TRBV7-9 with TRBJ2-2, with D hard to call. Germline assignment: CDR1 SEHNR and CDR2 FQNEAQ (reference sequence). The V and J ends lost 7 bases and 4 bases respectively, with 19 bases between them. The CDR3 spans 16 residues. CDR3 region: CASNGALFRSTGELFF. The CDR3 bases are TGTGCCAGCAACGGAGCCCTTTTTCGCAGCACCGGGGAGCTGTTTTTT. Based on the CDR3 plus reference TRBV7-9 and TRBJ2-2, the full variable domain is DTGVSQNPRHKITKRGQNVTFRCDPISEHNRLYWYRQTLGQGPEFLTYFQNEAQLEKSRLLSDRFSAERPKGSFSTLEIQRTEQGDSAMYLCASNGALFRSTGELFFGEGSRLTVL.

V gene TRBV30 combines with J gene TRBJ2-5; possible D gene TRBD2, 5 bases. The CDR3 covers 13 residues. V was trimmed by 3 bases and J by 2 bases, leaving 10 bases between them. CDR1 and CDR2 (germline): GTSNPN, SVGIG (reference sequence). CDR3 in DNA: TGTGCCTGGAGCAGGACTTGGCAAGAGACCCAGTACTTC. Translation gives CAWSRTWQETQYF.